This TCR beta chain comes out of a study of shared clonotypes between healthy human individuals. Measured with immunoSEQ multiplex PCR; TCRdb has only the in-frame clones, and not every one. The table records around 2.1 million clones, approximately 95% of them present only once. This clone was counted a single time. The antigen is undetermined. One end of the junction does not line up with germline, which may come from a read error. In the CD4+ fraction, cells were divided into CD45RA+ naive and CD45RA-negative memory subsets. The V gene's germline CDR1 is KGHSH and CDR2 LQKENI. The CDR3 has 15 residues. General study findings and limits: Generation probabilities of non-shared clonotypes were lower (relative to those shared by all four donors).

This rearrangement joins TRBV18 to TRBJ2-7; D perhaps matches TRBD1 (6 bases). This sequence was found in a man aged 18-30 years in good health. The sample was naive CD4+ T cells sorted from blood. Subset here: CD45RA+ positively selected. CDR3 in amino acids: CASSPPERGISHLDF. CDR3 nucleotides: TGTGCCAGCTCACCACCCGAGAGGGGGATTTCCCACCTAGATTTC.